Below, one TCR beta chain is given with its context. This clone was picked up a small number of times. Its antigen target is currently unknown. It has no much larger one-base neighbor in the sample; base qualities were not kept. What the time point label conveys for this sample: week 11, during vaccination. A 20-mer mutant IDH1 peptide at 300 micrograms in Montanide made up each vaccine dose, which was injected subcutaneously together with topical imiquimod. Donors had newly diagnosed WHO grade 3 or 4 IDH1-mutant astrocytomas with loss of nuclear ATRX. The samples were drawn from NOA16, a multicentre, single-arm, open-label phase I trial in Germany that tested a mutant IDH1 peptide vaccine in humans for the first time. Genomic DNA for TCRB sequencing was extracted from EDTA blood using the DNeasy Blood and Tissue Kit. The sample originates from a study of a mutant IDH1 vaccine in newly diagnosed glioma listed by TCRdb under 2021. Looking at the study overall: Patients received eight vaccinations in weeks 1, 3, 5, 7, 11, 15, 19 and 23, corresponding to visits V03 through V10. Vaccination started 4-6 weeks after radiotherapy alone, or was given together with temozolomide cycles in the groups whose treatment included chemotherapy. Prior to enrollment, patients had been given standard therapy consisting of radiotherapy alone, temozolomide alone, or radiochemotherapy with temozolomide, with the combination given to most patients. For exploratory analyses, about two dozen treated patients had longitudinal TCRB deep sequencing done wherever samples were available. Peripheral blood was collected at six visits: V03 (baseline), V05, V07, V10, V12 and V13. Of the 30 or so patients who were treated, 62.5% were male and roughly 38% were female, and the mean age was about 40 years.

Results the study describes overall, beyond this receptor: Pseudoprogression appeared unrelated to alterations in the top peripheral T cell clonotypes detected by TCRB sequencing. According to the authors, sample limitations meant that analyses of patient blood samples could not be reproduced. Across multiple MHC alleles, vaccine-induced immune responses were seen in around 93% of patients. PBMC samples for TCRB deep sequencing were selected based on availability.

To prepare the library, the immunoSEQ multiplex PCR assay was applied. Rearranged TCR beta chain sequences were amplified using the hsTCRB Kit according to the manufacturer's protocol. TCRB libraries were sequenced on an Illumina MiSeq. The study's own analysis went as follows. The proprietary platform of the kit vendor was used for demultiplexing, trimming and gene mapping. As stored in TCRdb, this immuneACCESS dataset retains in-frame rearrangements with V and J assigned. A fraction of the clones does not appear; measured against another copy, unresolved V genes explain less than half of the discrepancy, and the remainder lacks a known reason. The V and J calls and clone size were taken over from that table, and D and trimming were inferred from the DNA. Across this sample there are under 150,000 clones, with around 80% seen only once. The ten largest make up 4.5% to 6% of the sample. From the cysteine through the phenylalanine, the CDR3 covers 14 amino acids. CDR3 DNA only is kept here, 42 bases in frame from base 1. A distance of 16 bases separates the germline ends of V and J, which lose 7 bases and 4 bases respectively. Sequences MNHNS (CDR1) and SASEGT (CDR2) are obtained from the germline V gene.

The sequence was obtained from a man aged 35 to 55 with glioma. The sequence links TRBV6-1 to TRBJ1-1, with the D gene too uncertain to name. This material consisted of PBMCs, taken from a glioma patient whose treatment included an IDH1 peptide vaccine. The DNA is TGTGCCAGCATATCGGAGGGTTGGGGCACTGAAGCTTTCTTT. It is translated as CASISEGWGTEAFF.